This T cell receptor (beta chain) was identified in a study of a mutant IDH1 vaccine in newly diagnosed glioma (dated by TCRdb to the early 2020s). Study-level background: Across visits V03 through V10, patients got a total of eight vaccinations, given in weeks 1, 3, 5, 7, 11, 15, 19 and 23. Before enrollment, most patients had been given radiochemotherapy with temozolomide as standard therapy, while the rest had received either radiotherapy alone or temozolomide alone. Longitudinal TCRB deep sequencing was performed for around 23 treated patients wherever samples were available for exploratory analyses. Six visits were used for peripheral blood collection: V03 (baseline), V05, V07, V10, V12 and V13. In the chemotherapy-containing groups, vaccination started alongside temozolomide cycles, whereas in patients who had radiotherapy alone it started 4-6 weeks after radiotherapy. The approximately 30 treated patients were approximately 62% male and 37.5% female, with a mean age of approximately 40 years. Study-level results and caveats: Immune responses induced by the vaccine were seen in 90% to 95% of patients across multiple MHC alleles. Changes in the top peripheral T cell clonotypes picked up by TCRB sequencing did not appear to be linked to pseudoprogression. Availability determined which PBMC samples were chosen for TCRB deep sequencing. According to the authors, sample limitations meant that analyses of patient blood samples could not be reproduced.

The V end loses 1 base and the J end loses 2 bases, and a stretch of 12 bases separates them. From cysteine to phenylalanine, the CDR3 is 16 amino acids long. Left in the record is the CDR3 DNA by itself, 48 bases read in frame from the first base. CDR1 and CDR2 were assigned from the germline V gene as SGHTA and FQGNSA. In regard to this clone: Its antigen is unknown. One base away there is no much larger clone; base qualities are not given.

Read against the paper, the sample's time point label means: week 11, during vaccination. Each vaccine dose was 300 ug of a 20-mer mutant IDH1 peptide in Montanide, given subcutaneously with topical imiquimod. Newly diagnosed WHO grade 3 or 4 IDH1-mutant astrocytomas showing loss of nuclear ATRX were present in the donors. The samples were drawn from NOA16, a multicentre, single-arm, open-label phase I trial in Germany that tested a mutant IDH1 peptide vaccine in humans for the first time. Genomic DNA for TCRB sequencing was extracted from EDTA blood using the DNeasy Blood and Tissue Kit. Library method: the immunoSEQ multiplex PCR assay. The hsTCRB Kit was used according to the manufacturer's protocol to amplify rearranged TCR beta chain sequences. TCRB libraries were sequenced on an Illumina MiSeq. Regarding the original processing steps: The kit vendor's proprietary platform handled demultiplexing, trimming and gene mapping. The table comes from immuneACCESS by way of TCRdb, which keeps in-frame sequences with V and J called. Part of the clones is missing from these tables; in studies checked, under half for an unresolved V gene and the rest for unknown reasons. V and J calls and clone size follow that table, whereas D and trimming were derived from the DNA. Counted in this sample were about 66,000 clones; roughly 83% of them appeared once. The leading ten clones occupy approximately 9.1% of the sample.

This sequence originates from a woman in her forties or fifties with glioma. The sequence joins TRBV7-2 to TRBJ1-5; the D gene assignment is ambiguous. The material sequenced was PBMCs, taken from a glioma patient whose treatment included an IDH1 peptide vaccine. The nucleotide sequence reads as follows: TGTGCCAGCAGCTTAGTATCGGGAAGCGGCAATCAGCCCCAGCATTTT. It specifies CASSLVSGSGNQPQHF.